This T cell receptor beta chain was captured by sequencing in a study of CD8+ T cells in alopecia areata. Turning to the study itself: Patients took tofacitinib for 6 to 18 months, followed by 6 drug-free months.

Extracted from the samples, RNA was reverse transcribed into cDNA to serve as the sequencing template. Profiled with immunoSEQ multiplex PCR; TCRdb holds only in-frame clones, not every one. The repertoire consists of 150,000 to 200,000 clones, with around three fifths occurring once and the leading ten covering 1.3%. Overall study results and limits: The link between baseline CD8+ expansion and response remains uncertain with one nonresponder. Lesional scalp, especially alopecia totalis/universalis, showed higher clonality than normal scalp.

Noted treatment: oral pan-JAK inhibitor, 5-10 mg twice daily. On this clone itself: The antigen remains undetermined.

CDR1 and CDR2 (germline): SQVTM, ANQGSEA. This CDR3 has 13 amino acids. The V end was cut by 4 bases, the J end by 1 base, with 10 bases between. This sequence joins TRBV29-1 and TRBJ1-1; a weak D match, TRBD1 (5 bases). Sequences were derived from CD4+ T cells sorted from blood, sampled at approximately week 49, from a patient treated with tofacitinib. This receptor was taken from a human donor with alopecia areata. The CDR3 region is CSVAGRANTEAFF. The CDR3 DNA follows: TGCAGCGTTGCGGGACGCGCGAACACTGAAGCTTTCTTT.